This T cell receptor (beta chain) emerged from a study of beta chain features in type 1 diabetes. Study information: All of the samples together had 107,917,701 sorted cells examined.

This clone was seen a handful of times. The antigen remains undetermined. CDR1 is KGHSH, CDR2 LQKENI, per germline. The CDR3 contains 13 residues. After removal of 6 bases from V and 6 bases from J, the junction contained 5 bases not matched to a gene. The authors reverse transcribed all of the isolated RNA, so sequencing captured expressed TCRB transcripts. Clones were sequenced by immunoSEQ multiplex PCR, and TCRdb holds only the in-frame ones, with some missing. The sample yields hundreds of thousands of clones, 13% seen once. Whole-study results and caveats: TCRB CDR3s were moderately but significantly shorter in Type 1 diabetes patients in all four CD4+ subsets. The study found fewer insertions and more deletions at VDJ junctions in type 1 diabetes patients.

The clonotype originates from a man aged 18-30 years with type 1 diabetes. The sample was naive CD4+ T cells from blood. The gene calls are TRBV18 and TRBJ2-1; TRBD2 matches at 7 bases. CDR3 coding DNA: TGTGCCAGCTCGCAACTAGCGAGCAATGAGCAGTTCTTC. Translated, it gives CASSQLASNEQFF.